This TCR beta chain was sequenced during a study of shared clonotypes between healthy human individuals. Study as a whole: Three plates each covered CD4 naive and memory; CD8 naive two, CD8 memory one. Points from the study as a whole: Memory subsets generally showed smaller estimated richness than naive subsets did.

Subsets obtained from CD4+ cells comprised CD45RA+ naive and CD45RA-negative memory cells. The CDR3 length is 15 residues. The germline V gene has CDR1 MNHNY and CDR2 SVGAGI (reference sequence). With 2 bases removed from V and 3 bases from J, the gap between germline ends came to 14 bases. To note about this clone: No antigen is known for it.

Method: immunoSEQ multiplex PCR; TCRdb's copy keeps in-frame clones and lacks some. The table lists under 1,100,000 clones, around 78% of them singletons, with 0.61% in the top ten. The TCR was taken from a man aged 18 to 29 in good health. Some clones in this sample may be carry-over from other donors' samples. The genes are TRBV6-6 and TRBJ2-7; D is possibly TRBD1 (6 bases). The material sequenced was memory CD4+ T cells from PBMCs. Subset specified: CD45RA-negative fraction. CDR3 nucleotides: TGTGCCAGCAGTTACGTCAGGGGCGCGAACTACGAGCAGTACTTC. This gives the protein CASSYVRGANYEQYF.